This T cell receptor (beta chain) was retrieved from a study of CD8 T cells in Susac syndrome (dated by TCRdb to about 2019). A note on the overall study: Whether CD8+ T cell activation and differentiation in Susac syndrome was antigen driven was tested using repertoire sequencing. CD8+ T cell repertoire clonality was compared between fewer than 13 healthy donors, roughly 14 Susac syndrome patients and around 15 multiple sclerosis patients. Overall study results and their limits: The number of individuals in the TCR sequencing and HLA analysis was recognized as being relatively small.

Reading the germline V gene gives CDR1 MNHEY and CDR2 SVGEGT. The CDR3 has 17 amino acids, counting the end cysteine and phenylalanine. The sequence is cut down to CDR3 DNA, 51 bases in frame from base 1. V and J are truncated by 0 bases and 5 bases respectively, leaving an intervening sequence of 20 bases. As regards this clonotype: This clone's antigen is unknown. Within one base of it there is no much larger clone, and no base qualities were kept.

Peripheral blood CD8+ and CD4+ T cells from healthy donors, Susac syndrome patients and multiple sclerosis patients were profiled using high-throughput TCR beta sequencing. The healthy donors served as controls matched for age and sex. Bulk CD8+ and CD4+ T cells were purified magnetically by negative isolation, whereas CD8+ TEMRA cells were enriched by FACS. Blood was drawn into EDTA tubes, processed within 24 hours, and PBMCs were isolated by density gradient centrifugation. PBMCs destined for TCR sequencing were cryopreserved in liquid nitrogen and later thawed in a 37 °C water bath. A purity of at least 90% was achieved for sorted or isolated CD4+, CD8+ and CD8+ TEMRA cells. RNA was extracted using the RNeasy kit, and about 0.5 to 1 microgram was reverse transcribed with random hexamers. TCR beta CDR3 regions were amplified with the immunoSEQ multiplex PCR assay covering 54 Vbeta and 13 Jbeta segments. PCR amplification bias was corrected using a synthetic template baseline for primer optimization and computational correction. The study's own analysis went as follows. Reads were annotated to V, D and J genes according to IMGT and were analyzed with immunoSEQ Analyzer, with only productive sequences retained. Clonality was calculated as one minus the Shannon entropy normalized by log2 of the number of productive unique sequences. Public and private clones were assessed among the 100 most prevalent clones of each patient and control. Susac-specific clones were defined as absent from healthy and MS cohorts, 800 to 1,200 published viral clones and other ImmuneACCESS disease sequences. TCRdb handled the public reads itself, with Q25 trimming in fastp and clone calling in MiXCR, and kept productive beta chains. For every CDR3 protein sequence, its rows merge into one entry that carries the most common genes and DNA. The V and J calls follow TCRdb's processing rather than the paper's. Within this sample are 20,000 to 25,000 distinct CDR3 sequences, with 85% to 95% of them counted one time only. The ten largest clones take up roughly 0.25% of the sample.

Source material: CD8+ T cells from PBMCs. This receptor was identified in a human donor in good health. The V gene is TRBV6-2 or TRBV6-3 and the J gene is TRBJ2-7, with an unclear D gene assignment. The base sequence is TGTGCCAGCAGTTACTCGGCCCCTGTGTTGGACCCACACGAGCAGTACTTC. Translation gives CASSYSAPVLDPHEQYF.